Listed here are 30 T cell receptor beta chains from one sample, sequenced in a study of blood T cell repertoires in COVID-19. Repertoires were generated with immunoSEQ multiplex PCR, while TCRdb's copy carries only in-frame clones and drops some. This table holds over 150,000 clones, over 80% found once. Sequencing was done on a sample of peripheral blood. The source is a woman in her sixties with acute or convalescent COVID-19.

The chain combines TRBV4-3 with TRBJ1-6; D not resolved. The CDR3 loop spans 14 amino acids. CDR1 and CDR2 (germline): LGHNA, YSLEER. Trimming took off 0 bases at V and 10 bases at J, with 10 bases between the two ends. The CDR3 here is CASSQDREFSPLHF. CDR3 nucleotide sequence: TGCGCCAGCAGCCAAGATCGGGAGTTCTCACCCCTCCACTTT.

This clone has a handful of counts. The chain uses TRBV7-2 and TRBJ1-3, with a possible D match to TRBD1 (6 bases). The V gene's germline CDR1 is SGHTA and CDR2 FQGNSA. The CDR3 is 15 residues long. Trimming pared 4 bases from V and 0 bases from J, leaving 10 bases between. The CDR3 sequence: CASSSDSASGNTIYF. The CDR3 DNA follows: TGTGCCAGCAGCTCGGACAGTGCCTCTGGAAACACCATATATTTT.

This rearrangement joins TRBV4-3 to TRBJ2-1; 10 bases match TRBD2. This CDR3 region has 16 residues. V shed 1 base, J shed 1 base, and the junction held 1 base outside the gene matches. Germline CDR1 is LGHNA and CDR2 is YSLEER. As DNA, the CDR3 is TGCGCCAGCAGCCAAGGACTAGCGGGTTCCTACAATGAGCAGTTCTTC. This translates into CASSQGLAGSYNEQFF.

This rearrangement joins TRBV24-1 to TRBJ1-2, with D possibly matching TRBD1 (5 bases). Germline CDR1 is KGHDR and CDR2 is SFDVKD. CDR3 size: 17 residues. Trimming pared 7 bases from V and 2 bases from J, leaving 22 bases between. CDR3 nucleotides: TGTGCCACCAGCTATTGGGACTCCCGCCTGGGAAACTATGGCTACACCTTC. Protein product: CATSYWDSRLGNYGYTF.

This clone was seen a single time. CDR3 protein: CASSTTSGGTDTQYF. DNA of the CDR3: TGTGCCAGCAGTACTACTAGCGGGGGCACAGATACGCAGTATTTT. The chain joins TRBV6-2 or TRBV6-3 to TRBJ2-3, with 10 bases fitting TRBD2. This CDR3 contains 15 residues. The junction had 3 bases not matched to a gene; V was cut back by 5 bases and J by 1 base. Germline CDR1 MNHEY, CDR2 SVGEGT.

The gene calls are TRBV7-2 and TRBJ2-5; TRBD1 agrees at 12 bases. V was pared by 5 bases and J by 7 bases, with 8 bases of the junction left unmatched. Germline CDR1 reads SGHTA; CDR2 reads FQGNSA. CDR3 length: 15 residues. This CDR3 reads CASSDGTGGVGTQYF. CDR3 nucleotides: TGTGCCAGCAGCGACGGGACAGGGGGCGTGGGGACCCAGTACTTC.

V gene TRBV11-2 combines with J gene TRBJ2-1, with 7 bases aligning to TRBD2. The CDR3 spans 14 residues. Germline V gives CDR1 SGHAT, CDR2 FQNNGV. V dropped 1 base and J dropped 9; count of bases not matched to a gene: 6. The CDR3 spells CASSLGLAQGEQFF. The CDR3 nucleotides read TGTGCCAGCAGCTTAGGACTAGCACAAGGTGAGCAGTTCTTC.

The chain combines TRBV6-2 or TRBV6-3 with TRBJ1-2, with a tentative D call TRBD1 (5 bases). Trimming removed 3 bases at V and 4 bases at J, with 9 bases between. This CDR3 spans 13 amino acids. Germline CDR1 and CDR2: MNHEY and SVGEGT. CDR3 sequence (DNA): TGTGCCAGCAGTTATAGGGGTTTCTATGGCTACACCTTC. The encoded protein is CASSYRGFYGYTF.

The chain employs TRBV5-5 and TRBJ1-6, with a tentative D call TRBD1 (6 bases). Trimming took off 3 bases at V and 0 bases at J, with 16 bases between the two ends. The V gene's germline CDR1 is SGHKS and CDR2 YYEKEE (reference sequence). CDR3 size: 18 residues. The CDR3 loop reads CASSSGTQYSSYNSPLHF. The CDR3 coding sequence is TGTGCCAGCAGCTCCGGGACACAGTACTCCTCCTATAATTCACCCCTCCACTTT.

The sample holds many counts of this clone. The CDR3 loop is CASSGSLSYEQYF. CDR3 in DNA: TGCGCCAGCAGCGGCAGTTTATCCTACGAGCAGTACTTC. The V gene is TRBV4-1, the J gene TRBJ2-7; D gene uncertain. Between the trimmed V and J ends, which lost 5 bases and 1 base, there was a span of 9 bases. CDR1 is MGHRA and CDR2 is YSYEKL in the germline V gene. There are 13 residues in the CDR3.

J is TRBJ2-2 and V is TRBV10-2, with 7 bases fitting TRBD1. Trimming at V came to 2 bases and at J to 6 bases, leaving 15 bases not matched to a gene. From germline, CDR1 is WSHSY and CDR2 SAAADI. This CDR3 is 18 amino acids long. The CDR3 region is CASSEAGHIGGQSGELFF. Here the CDR3 DNA reads TGCGCCAGCAGTGAGGCAGGGCATATAGGGGGACAGTCCGGGGAGCTGTTTTTT.

This chain connects TRBV3-1 (or the pseudogene TRBV3-2) to TRBJ2-2; TRBD2 agrees at 11 bases. The CDR3 has 19 amino acids. Per germline, CDR1 LGHDT and CDR2 YNNKEL (reference sequence). V was pared by 2 bases and J by 4 bases, with 12 bases of the junction left unmatched. DNA for the CDR3: TGTGCCAGCAGCCAAAGGGTTAGCGGGGGGGCCTCGAGCACCGGGGAGCTGTTTTTT. As protein: CASSQRVSGGASSTGELFF.

This clone has only one observation. The rearrangement uses TRBV19 and TRBJ1-2; D gene ambiguous. The CDR3 extends over 15 amino acids. Trimming left V 3 bases short and J 0 bases short, with 11 bases between. The V gene's germline CDR1 is LNHDA and CDR2 SQIVND (reference sequence). The CDR3 region is CASSMRSLANYGYTF. In nucleotides, the CDR3 is TGTGCCAGTAGTATGAGGTCATTAGCTAACTATGGCTACACCTTC.

The CDR3 spells CASSVWQGGNYGYTF. The CDR3 nucleotides are TGTGCCAGCAGCGTTTGGCAGGGAGGTAACTATGGCTACACCTTC. The rearrangement joins TRBV9 to TRBJ1-2; tentatively, D is TRBD1 (5 bases). This CDR3 is built from 15 residues. From germline, CDR1 is SGDLS and CDR2 YYNGEE. V dropped 2 bases and J dropped 1 base, with 12 bases sitting between them.

In its sample, this clone was seen a few times. The genes are TRBV5-4 and TRBJ1-1; D possibly corresponds to TRBD1 (5 bases). The CDR3 contains 14 residues. Trimming removed 1 base at V and 4 bases at J, with 11 bases between. Germline V gives CDR1 SGHNT, CDR2 YYREEE (reference sequence). The CDR3 DNA is TGTGCCAGCAGCTTGTGGGGCCCGGGCACTGAAGCTTTCTTT. It specifies CASSLWGPGTEAFF.

The CDR3 DNA reads as TGTGCCAGTAACAGGGGGGATGGCTACACCTTC. Protein sequence: CASNRGDGYTF. V gene TRBV2 combines with J gene TRBJ1-2, with 8 bases aligning to TRBD1. From germline, CDR1 is SNHLY and CDR2 FYNNEI. The J segment lost 6 bases and the V segment lost 9 bases, leaving 3 bases of the junction unmatched. This CDR3 has 11 residues.

The CDR3 loop is CASSFEGPKNEKLFF. For the CDR3, the DNA is TGCGCCAGCAGCTTTGAGGGCCCAAAAAATGAAAAACTGTTTTTT. The chain links TRBV5-1 to TRBJ1-4; D remains ambiguous. Germline assignment: CDR1 SGHRS and CDR2 YFSETQ. CDR3 size: 15 residues. Trimming pared 2 bases from V and 5 bases from J, leaving 13 bases between.

The V and J genes are TRBV4-3 and TRBJ1-2; TRBD1 aligns across 7 bases. J gave up 5 bases and V 1 base, and 7 bases lay outside the gene matches. The germline V gene has CDR1 LGHNA and CDR2 YSLEER. There are 15 residues in the CDR3. The DNA for the CDR3 is TGCGCCAGCAGCCAAGGTCAGGGGGTGAAGTATGGCTACACCTTC. Translated, it gives CASSQGQGVKYGYTF.

The rearrangement links TRBV19 to TRBJ1-6; 9 positions agree with TRBD1. This CDR3 is 17 amino acids long. Germline V gene data show CDR1 as LNHDA and CDR2 as SQIVND (reference sequence). Germline trimming cut 5 bases from V and 6 bases from J; bases unmatched to any gene: 11. CDR3: CASSPGQGTSPNSPLHF. The CDR3 coding sequence is TGTGCCAGTAGTCCAGGACAGGGGACCTCCCCTAATTCACCCCTCCACTTT.

The rearrangement uses TRBV6-2 or TRBV6-3 and TRBJ2-3, with a tentative D call TRBD1 (6 bases). Trimming cost V 3 bases and J 5 bases, with 15 bases left between them. The germline CDR1 and CDR2 sequences are MNHEY and SVGEGT. This CDR3 comprises 15 residues. CDR3: CASSYGDNAQDTQYF. DNA of the CDR3: TGTGCCAGCAGTTATGGGGACAATGCACAAGATACGCAGTATTTT.

In this sample, this clone turned up once. The rearrangement uses TRBV18 and TRBJ2-7; TRBD2 matches at 7 bases. The CDR3 loop spans 15 amino acids. J gave up 3 bases and V 2 bases, and 7 bases lay outside the gene matches. Germline CDR1 and CDR2: KGHSH and LQKENI. Here the CDR3 reads CASSPSGRGDYEQYF. The CDR3 DNA is TGTGCCAGCTCACCATCCGGACGGGGGGACTACGAGCAGTACTTC.

The chain is built from TRBV5-5 and TRBJ2-3; the match to TRBD2 covers 10 bases. The CDR3 runs to 16 residues. V shed 5 bases and J 3 bases; nucleotides not matched to a gene: 9. Germline V gene data show CDR1 as SGHKS and CDR2 as YYEKEE (reference sequence). The CDR3 region is CASRGLSGGKTDTQYF. As DNA, the CDR3 is TGTGCCAGCAGAGGACTTAGCGGGGGGAAGACAGATACGCAGTATTTT.

V usage is TRBV9 and J usage is TRBJ2-5, with 14 bases fitting TRBD2. The CDR3 is 15 amino acids. The V segment lost 4 bases and the J segment 10 bases; nucleotides outside the gene matches: 9. CDR1 is SGDLS and CDR2 is YYNGEE in the germline V gene. The CDR3 DNA is TGTGCCAGCAGCTACGCCGGGACTAGCGGGGGAAACCAGTACTTC. Translation: CASSYAGTSGGNQYF.

The rearrangement links TRBV2 to TRBJ2-3; 8 bases line up with TRBD2. This CDR3 comprises 16 residues. Germline CDR1 and CDR2: SNHLY and FYNNEI. The J segment lost 1 base and the V segment lost 7 bases, leaving 10 bases of the junction unmatched. CDR3 protein: CASKAHGGARTDTQYF. CDR3 nucleotide sequence: TGTGCCAGCAAGGCGCACGGGGGGGCGCGCACAGATACGCAGTATTTT.

The chain links TRBV2 to TRBJ1-2; no firm D call. The CDR3 spans 13 residues. Trimming took 7 bases from V and 1 from J, leaving 10 bases between them. The V gene's germline CDR1 is SNHLY and CDR2 FYNNEI. The CDR3 sequence: CASNQEVNYGYTF. The CDR3 DNA reads as TGTGCCAGCAATCAGGAAGTTAACTATGGCTACACCTTC.

The genes are TRBV13 and TRBJ2-2; tentatively, D is TRBD2 (5 bases). Trimming removed 3 bases at V and 0 bases at J, with 8 bases between. Germline lookup yields CDR1 PRHDT and CDR2 FYEKMQ (reference sequence). There are 15 residues in the CDR3. The CDR3 DNA follows: TGTGCCAGCAGCTTCGGGGTCTCGAACACCGGGGAGCTGTTTTTT. It is translated as CASSFGVSNTGELFF.

Only a few counts were recorded for this clone. V gene TRBV5-4 combines with J gene TRBJ2-6, with 7 positions matching TRBD1. Losses at the gene ends were 0 bases for V and 6 bases for J; bases not matched to a gene: 9. The CDR3 loop spans 17 amino acids. CDR1 and CDR2 from the germline V gene are SGHNT and YYREEE (reference sequence). CDR3 residues: CASSLVAGGPVANVLTF. The CDR3 bases are TGTGCCAGCAGCTTGGTGGCAGGGGGTCCTGTGGCCAACGTCCTGACTTTC.

The V and J genes are TRBV7-9 and TRBJ1-5; TRBD1 is a possible D gene (6 bases). Per the germline V gene, CDR1 is SEHNR and CDR2 is FQNEAQ (reference sequence). CDR3 length: 15 residues. V dropped 5 bases and J dropped 0 bases, with 11 bases sitting between them. CDR3 sequence: CASSPGENSNQPQHF. CDR3 in DNA: TGTGCCAGCAGCCCAGGGGAGAATAGCAATCAGCCCCAGCATTTT.

The V call is TRBV3-1 (or the pseudogene TRBV3-2), the J call TRBJ1-2; D not certain. The germline V gene has CDR1 LGHDT and CDR2 YNNKEL (reference sequence). Deletions cut 1 base from V and 4 bases from J, with 16 bases between. This CDR3 has 16 residues. This CDR3 is CASSQGILPGSYGYTF. As DNA, the CDR3 is TGTGCCAGCAGCCAAGGCATTTTACCCGGGTCCTATGGCTACACCTTC.

This chain joins TRBV6-4 and TRBJ1-3; 7 bases map to TRBD1. Trimming cost V 11 bases and J 2 bases; bases outside gene matches: 9. The V gene's germline CDR1 is MRHNA and CDR2 SNTAGT. The CDR3 consists of 14 residues. The CDR3 sequence is CAGSDRDPGNTIYF. CDR3 coding DNA: TGTGCCGGATCCGACAGGGATCCTGGAAACACCATATATTTT.